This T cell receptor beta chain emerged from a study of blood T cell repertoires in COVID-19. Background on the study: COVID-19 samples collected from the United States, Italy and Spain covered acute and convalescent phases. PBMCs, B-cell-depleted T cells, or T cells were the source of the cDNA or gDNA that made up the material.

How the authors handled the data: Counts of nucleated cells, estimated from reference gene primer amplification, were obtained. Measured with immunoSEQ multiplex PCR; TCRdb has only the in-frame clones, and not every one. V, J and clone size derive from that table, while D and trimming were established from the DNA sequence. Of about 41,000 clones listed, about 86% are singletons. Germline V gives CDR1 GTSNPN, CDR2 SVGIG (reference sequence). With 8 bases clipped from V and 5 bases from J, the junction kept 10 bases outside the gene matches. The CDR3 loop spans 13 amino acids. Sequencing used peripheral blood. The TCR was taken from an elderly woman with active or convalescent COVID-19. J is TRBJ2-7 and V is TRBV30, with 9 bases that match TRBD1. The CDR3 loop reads CALSGTGYHEQYF. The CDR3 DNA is TGTGCCCTTTCCGGGACAGGGTACCACGAGCAGTACTTC.